Each of the 20 T cell receptor beta chains below was sequenced from the same sample in a study of T cells in Graves' hyperthyroidism and ophthalmopathy. Authors of the study amplified TCR beta CDR3 regions from RNA transcripts. HTBI primers were used for first-round RT-PCR of the TCR CDR3. In TCRdb, the multiplex PCR reads were re-called with MiXCR into one record per CDR3 protein. The sample lists roughly 500,000 distinct CDR3 sequences; 14% were seen once. Sequencing was carried out using blood. These receptors all come from a woman aged 30 to 39 with Graves' hyperthyroidism that later progressed to Graves' ophthalmopathy.

This chain joins TRBV6-1 and TRBJ1-5; TRBD1 matches 8 bases. The V and J ends lost 6 bases and 0 bases, in that order; junction bases with no gene match: 4. CDR1 is MNHNS and CDR2 is SASEGT in the germline V gene. CDR3 length: 15 residues. CDR3 DNA: TGTGCCAGCAGGGGGGGACAGGATAGCAATCAGCCCCAGCATTTT. Translating it yields CASRGGQDSNQPQHF.

Comment on this clonotype: The junction does not match germline at one end; this may be a read error. This chain joins TRBV5-1 and TRBJ2-3, with no clear D. CDR1 is SGHRS, CDR2 YFSETQ, per germline. The CDR3 spans 14 residues. CDR3 loop: CASRFRVLTDTQYF. The CDR3 DNA sequence: TGCGCCAGCCGCTTCCGGGTCCTCACAGATACGCAGTATTTT.

The chain employs TRBV19 and TRBJ2-2; D might be TRBD1 (5 bases). The V and J ends lost 0 bases and 4 bases respectively, with 9 bases between them. The germline V gene has CDR1 LNHDA and CDR2 SQIVND (reference sequence). The CDR3 loop spans 15 amino acids. The DNA of the CDR3 is TGTGCCAGTAGTATAGACAGGGCAGGCACCGGGGAGCTGTTTTTT. It translates to CASSIDRAGTGELFF.

This clonotype was seen a few times. V gene TRBV9 combines with J gene TRBJ1-2; weak D call: TRBD1 (5 bases). Between the trimmed V and J ends, which lost 4 bases and 2 bases, there was a span of 21 bases. Germline V gene lookup returns CDR1 SGDLS and CDR2 YYNGEE. The CDR3 sequence is 17 residues long. CDR3 sequence (DNA): TGTGCCAGCAGCCCGAGCCCAGGGTCAGGGTTAAACTATGGCTACACCTTC. It translates to CASSPSPGSGLNYGYTF.

This clonotype was recorded many times. The chain employs TRBV7-2 and TRBJ2-3; 10 nucleotides line up with TRBD2. Per germline, CDR1 SGHTA and CDR2 FQGNSA. With V trimmed by 3 bases and J by 4 bases, 16 bases remained unmatched. CDR3 length equals 19 residues. The DNA of the CDR3 is TGTGCCAGCAGCTTTAATCTAGCGGGAGAATTGTTGGGCGCAGATACGCAGTATTTT. It encodes CASSFNLAGELLGADTQYF. The full variable domain, in which reference TRBV7-2 and TRBJ2-3 provide the parts outside the CDR3, is GAGVSQSPSNKVTEKGKDVELRCDPISGHTALYWYRQSLGQGLEFLIYFQGNSAPDKSGLPSDRFSAERTGGSVSTLTIQRTQQEDSAVYLCASSFNLAGELLGADTQYFGPGTRLTVL.

As to this clonotype: Possible read error: a much larger clone is one base away. This chain joins TRBV27 and TRBJ2-1; 8 nucleotides agree with TRBD2. The germline gives CDR1 MNHEY, CDR2 SMNVEV (reference sequence). J lost 8 bases, V lost 5 bases, and 14 bases had no gene match. The CDR3 is made up of 16 amino acids. The CDR3 sequence: CASSDLKSGSVDEQFF. CDR3 sequence (DNA): TGTGCCAGCAGTGATTTGAAAAGCGGGAGCGTGGATGAGCAGTTCTTC.

The rearrangement joins TRBV20-1 to TRBJ2-7; possible D gene TRBD1, 5 bases. Trimming took off 0 bases at V and 4 bases at J, with 16 bases between the two ends. The CDR3 has 15 residues. Germline CDR1 is DFQATT and CDR2 is SNEGSKA (reference sequence). The chain's CDR3 is CSARDLALGVYEQYF. The CDR3 coding sequence is TGCAGTGCTAGAGATTTAGCCTTAGGGGTTTACGAGCAGTACTTC.

This clonotype was found many times. This chain links TRBV24-1 with TRBJ1-1; 8 bases line up with TRBD1. Germline CDR1 KGHDR, CDR2 SFDVKD. V dropped 0 bases and J dropped 5; count of bases not matched to a gene: 7. CDR3 length: 16 residues. The chain's CDR3 is CATSDLGDRGGTEAFF. In DNA, the CDR3 is TGTGCCACCAGTGATTTGGGCGACAGGGGAGGAACTGAAGCTTTCTTT.

This chain joins TRBV19 and TRBJ1-5; TRBD1 aligns across 7 bases. V trimming: 7 bases; J trimming: 4 bases; junction bases outside the gene matches: 10. The CDR3 is made up of 15 amino acids. Germline-derived CDR1 and CDR2 are LNHDA and SQIVND (reference sequence). As DNA, the CDR3 is TGTGCCAGTACTGGGACAGCAGGACCTAATCAGCCCCAGCATTTT. Translation gives CASTGTAGPNQPQHF.

This clonotype occurred many times. The chain uses TRBV12-3 or TRBV12-4 and TRBJ2-2; 9 positions agree with TRBD2. The ends lost 8 bases at V and 7 bases at J; junction bases unmatched: 17. The CDR3 has 17 residues. CDR3 sequence reads: CASPPLKGGLAGGELFF. Written as DNA, the CDR3 is TGTGCCAGCCCTCCGCTGAAAGGGGGACTAGCCGGCGGGGAGCTGTTTTTT.

Points on this clonotype: It may be a read error: a sequence one base away is much more abundant. The rearrangement links TRBV24-1 to TRBJ2-2; the D gene is possibly TRBD2 (6 bases). There are 16 residues in the CDR3. Germline V gene sequence: CDR1 KGHDR, CDR2 SFDVKD. Trimming removed 5 bases at V and 1 base at J, with 13 bases between. The CDR3 DNA reads as TGTGCCACCAGTGCAATTCGCGGGGTGAACACCGGGGAGCTGTTTTTT. It yields the protein CATSAIRGVNTGELFF.

This clonotype has ten or more counts. The chain joins TRBV6-1 to TRBJ1-1; possibly TRBD1 for D (6 bases). This CDR3 contains 14 residues. The V end was cut by 6 bases, the J end by 1 base, with 12 bases between. Germline CDR1 is MNHNS and CDR2 is SASEGT. The CDR3 DNA is TGTGCCAGCAGACTGACAGGCACGAACACTGAAGCTTTCTTT. It is translated as CASRLTGTNTEAFF.

This clonotype was seen a handful of times. This sequence joins TRBV2 and TRBJ2-7; 9 bases map to TRBD2. V gave up 8 bases and J gave up 7 bases; unmatched junction bases: 15. The CDR3 consists of 15 residues. Germline CDR1 SNHLY, CDR2 FYNNEI. As DNA, the CDR3 is TGTGCCAGCGGCCTAATCGCGGGAGGGCCGGTAGAGCAGTACTTC. This gives the protein CASGLIAGGPVEQYF.

This clonotype was picked up many times. This chain uses TRBV6-5 with TRBJ1-1, with a tentative D call TRBD1 (5 bases). V lost 4 bases and J lost 9, with 9 bases in between. Germline CDR1 is MNHEY and CDR2 is SVGAGI. The CDR3 is made up of 11 amino acids. The CDR3 DNA follows: TGTGCCAGCAGTTTTTCAGGGCAAGCTTTCTTT. This codes for CASSFSGQAFF.

This clonotype has just a few counts. The chain has TRBV6-5 and TRBJ2-7; no clear D. Germline CDR1 reads MNHEY; CDR2 reads SVGAGI. The CDR3 has 14 amino acids. Trimming removed 2 bases from V and 4 bases from J, with 12 bases in between. Written as DNA, the CDR3 is TGTGCCAGCAGTTACAACGAAGCAGCGTACGAGCAGTACTTC. This encodes CASSYNEAAYEQYF.

This clonotype was seen many times. V is TRBV7-8 and J is TRBJ1-2; tentative D call: TRBD1 (6 bases). V lost 4 bases to trimming and J lost 4 bases, with 13 bases between them. This CDR3 has 14 amino acids. Germline CDR1 and CDR2: SGHVS and FQNEAQ. The CDR3 here is CASSSEGGLYGYTF. The CDR3 DNA sequence: TGTGCCAGCAGCTCTGAGGGGGGTCTCTATGGCTACACCTTC.

V and J are TRBV28 and TRBJ1-2; D possibly corresponds to TRBD1 (6 bases). The germline V and J ends were trimmed by 3 bases and 0 bases, with 11 bases remaining between them. Per the germline V gene, CDR1 is MDHEN and CDR2 is SYDVKM. The CDR3 extends over 15 amino acids. CDR3 sequence: CASSLGGLANYGYTF. The CDR3 DNA reads as TGTGCCAGCAGTTTGGGGGGCCTAGCTAACTATGGCTACACCTTC.

This clonotype was picked up many times. The V call is TRBV3-1, the J call TRBJ1-2; TRBD1 aligns across 12 bases. The junction had 9 bases not matched to a gene; V was cut back by 2 bases and J by 8 bases. This CDR3 has 16 residues. Per germline, CDR1 LGHDT and CDR2 YNNKEL (reference sequence). CDR3 sequence (DNA): TGTGCCAGCAGCCAAATTCCGGGACAGGGGGCGAAAGGCTACACCTTC. The encoded protein is CASSQIPGQGAKGYTF.

The chain links TRBV30 to TRBJ1-2; the D is unclear. Germline V CDR1 and CDR2: GTSNPN, SVGIG (reference sequence). V dropped 4 bases and J dropped 0 bases, with 15 bases sitting between them. CDR3 length equals 15 residues. The CDR3 protein is CAWKRFGTPNYGYTF. DNA for the CDR3: TGTGCCTGGAAACGTTTTGGTACCCCTAACTATGGCTACACCTTC.

The rearrangement uses TRBV12-3 or TRBV12-4 and TRBJ1-1; no definite D call. Trimming removed 2 bases from V and 6 bases from J, with 13 bases in between. This CDR3 is 14 amino acids long. DNA of the CDR3: TGTGCCAGCAGTTTAAGGCGGACCAACGCTGAAGCTTTCTTT. This codes for CASSLRRTNAEAFF.